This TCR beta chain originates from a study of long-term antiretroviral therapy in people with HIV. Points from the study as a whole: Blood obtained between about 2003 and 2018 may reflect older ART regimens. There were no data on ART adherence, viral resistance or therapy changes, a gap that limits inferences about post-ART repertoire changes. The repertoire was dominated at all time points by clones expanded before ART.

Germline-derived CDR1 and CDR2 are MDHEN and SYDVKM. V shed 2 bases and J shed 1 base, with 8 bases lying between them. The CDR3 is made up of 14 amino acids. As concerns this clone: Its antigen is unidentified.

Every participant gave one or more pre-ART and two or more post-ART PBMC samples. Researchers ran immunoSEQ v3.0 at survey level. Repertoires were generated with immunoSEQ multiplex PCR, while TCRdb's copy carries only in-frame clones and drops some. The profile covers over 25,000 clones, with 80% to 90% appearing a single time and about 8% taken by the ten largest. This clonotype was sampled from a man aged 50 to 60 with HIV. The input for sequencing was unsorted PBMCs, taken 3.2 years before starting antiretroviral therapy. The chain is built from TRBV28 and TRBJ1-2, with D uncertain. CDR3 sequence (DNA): TGTGCCAGCAGTTTAAGGGTTTTTAACTATGGCTACACCTTC. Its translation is CASSLRVFNYGYTF.